The TCR beta chain under discussion was sequenced for a study of Ad26.COV2.S vaccination and SARS-CoV-2 variants. The method was immunoSEQ multiplex PCR; TCRdb's version includes in-frame clones alone and lacks a portion of them. The table includes about 680,000 clones, roughly nine tenths detected once. The V segment lost 7 bases and the J segment 5 bases; nucleotides outside the gene matches: 6. The germline V gene has CDR1 SNHLY and CDR2 FYNNEI. CDR3 length: 14 amino acids. Indicated treatment: around 19 received Ad26.COV2.S at low or high dose, single or two shots; roughly five received placebo; per-sample allocation not given. Specimens were obtained on day 63 following the first vaccine or placebo injection.

V and J are TRBV2 and TRBJ1-5, with 9 positions matching TRBD1. The specimen comprised peripheral blood, sampled in a trial of Ad26.COV2.S vaccine versus placebo. The sequence was obtained from a person aged 18-65 years who received the Ad26.COV2.S COVID-19 vaccine or a placebo. The CDR3 region has the DNA TGTGCCAGCAACGGGGACAGGGAAGATCAGCCCCAGCATTTT. It codes for CASNGDREDQPQHF.